This T cell receptor beta chain was captured by sequencing in a study of tumor-infiltrating lymphocytes in primary liver carcinoma. The wider study: The tumors ranged from about 4 to 11 cm across and fell within stage T1-T3 N0M0.

V gave up 11 bases and J gave up 5 bases; unmatched junction bases: 11. Germline-derived CDR1 and CDR2 are MDHEN and SYDVKM. The CDR3 runs to 14 residues. With respect to this clonotype: Antigen unknown.

Co-extracting RNA and DNA was done with roughly 17-34 mg of unsorted bulk tissue as input. Chronic HBV infection affected patients, none of whom had received treatment. General study findings and limits: Among top clones, only about 8-24% appeared in all five tumor regions.

Constant-region priming of roughly 490 ng total RNA yielded TCR beta cDNA. Construction of TCR beta libraries relied on three successive nested multiplex PCR rounds employing slightly modified ARM-PCR. The two initial PCR rounds, ten to eleven cycles each, used TRBV1-TRBV30 forward and C-beta reverse primers. TCRdb redid the calling of the multiplex PCR reads with MiXCR, one entry per CDR3 protein. The profile shows around 100,000 distinct CDR3 sequences, under 70% of them singletons. Material for sequencing was liver tumor tissue from sampling region 2. Subset meaning: tumor region T2, inferior pole. This rearrangement joins TRBV28 to TRBJ2-2; 7 bases agree with TRBD1. The TCR originated in a woman in her sixties or seventies with primary liver carcinoma and hepatitis B virus infection. In DNA, the CDR3 is TGTGCCGGAAAGACAGGGCCGGTAACCGGGGAGCTGTTTTTT. Its translation: CAGKTGPVTGELFF.